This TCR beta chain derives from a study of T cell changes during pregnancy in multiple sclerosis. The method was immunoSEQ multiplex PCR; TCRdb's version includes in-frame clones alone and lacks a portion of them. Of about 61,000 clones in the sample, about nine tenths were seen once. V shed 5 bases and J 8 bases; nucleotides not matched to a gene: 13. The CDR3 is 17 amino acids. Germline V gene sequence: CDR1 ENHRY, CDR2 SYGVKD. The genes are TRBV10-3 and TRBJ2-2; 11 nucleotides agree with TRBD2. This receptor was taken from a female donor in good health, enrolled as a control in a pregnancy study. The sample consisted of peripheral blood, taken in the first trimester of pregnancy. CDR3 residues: CAISPTLSGGAEGELFF. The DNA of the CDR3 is TGTGCCATCAGTCCCACCCTTAGCGGGGGGGCCGAAGGGGAGCTGTTTTTT.